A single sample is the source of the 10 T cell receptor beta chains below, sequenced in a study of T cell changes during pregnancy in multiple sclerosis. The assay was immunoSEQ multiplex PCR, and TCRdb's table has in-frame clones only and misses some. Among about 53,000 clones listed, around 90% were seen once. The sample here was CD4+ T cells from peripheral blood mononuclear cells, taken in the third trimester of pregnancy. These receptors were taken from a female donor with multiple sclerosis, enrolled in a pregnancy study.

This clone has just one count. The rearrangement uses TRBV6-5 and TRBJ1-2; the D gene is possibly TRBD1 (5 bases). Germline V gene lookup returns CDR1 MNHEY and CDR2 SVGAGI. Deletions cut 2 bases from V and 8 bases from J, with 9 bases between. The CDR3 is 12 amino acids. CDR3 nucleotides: TGTGCCAGCAGTTACGGGTCAGGGGGCTACACCTTC. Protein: CASSYGSGGYTF.

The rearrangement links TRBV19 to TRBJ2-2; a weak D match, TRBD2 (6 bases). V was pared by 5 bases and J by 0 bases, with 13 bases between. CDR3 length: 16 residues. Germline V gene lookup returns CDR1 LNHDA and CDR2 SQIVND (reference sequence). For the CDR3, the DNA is TGTGCCAGTAGTCTCGGGAGTTCCGCGAACACCGGGGAGCTGTTTTTT. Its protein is CASSLGSSANTGELFF.

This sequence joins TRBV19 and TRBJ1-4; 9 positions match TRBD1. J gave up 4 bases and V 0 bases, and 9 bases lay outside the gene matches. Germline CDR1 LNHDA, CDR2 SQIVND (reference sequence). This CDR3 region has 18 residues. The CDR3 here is CASSIDLRDRVNNEKLFF. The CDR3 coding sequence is TGTGCCAGTAGTATAGATCTCCGGGACAGGGTTAATAATGAAAAACTGTTTTTT.

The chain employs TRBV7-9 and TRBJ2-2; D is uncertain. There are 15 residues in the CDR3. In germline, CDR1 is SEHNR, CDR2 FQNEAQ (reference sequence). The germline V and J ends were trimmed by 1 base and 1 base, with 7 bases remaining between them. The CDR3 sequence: CASSLGSGNTGELFF. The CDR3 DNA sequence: TGTGCCAGCAGCTTAGGTTCCGGGAACACCGGGGAGCTGTTTTTT. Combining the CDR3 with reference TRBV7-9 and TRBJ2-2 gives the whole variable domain DTGVSQNPRHKITKRGQNVTFRCDPISEHNRLYWYRQTLGQGPEFLTYFQNEAQLEKSRLLSDRFSAERPKGSFSTLEIQRTEQGDSAMYLCASSLGSGNTGELFFGEGSRLTVL.

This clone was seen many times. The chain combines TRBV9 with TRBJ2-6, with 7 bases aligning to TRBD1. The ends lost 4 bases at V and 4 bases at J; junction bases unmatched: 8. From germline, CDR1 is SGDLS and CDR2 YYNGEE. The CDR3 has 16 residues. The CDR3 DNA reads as TGTGCCAGCAGCCAGACGACAGGGTCCGGGGCCAACGTCCTGACTTTC. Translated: CASSQTTGSGANVLTF.

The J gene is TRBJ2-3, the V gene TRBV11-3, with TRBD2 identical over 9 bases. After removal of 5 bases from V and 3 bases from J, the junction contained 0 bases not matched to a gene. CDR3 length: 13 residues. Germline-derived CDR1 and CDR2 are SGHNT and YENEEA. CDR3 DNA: TGTGCCAGCAGCCTAGCGGGGACAGATACGCAGTATTTT. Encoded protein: CASSLAGTDTQYF. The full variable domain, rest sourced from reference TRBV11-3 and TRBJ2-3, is EAGVVQSPRYKIIEKKQPVAFWCNPISGHNTLYWYLQNLGQGPELLIRYENEEAVDDSQLPKDRFSAERLKGVDSTLKIQPAELGDSAVYLCASSLAGTDTQYFGPGTRLTVL.

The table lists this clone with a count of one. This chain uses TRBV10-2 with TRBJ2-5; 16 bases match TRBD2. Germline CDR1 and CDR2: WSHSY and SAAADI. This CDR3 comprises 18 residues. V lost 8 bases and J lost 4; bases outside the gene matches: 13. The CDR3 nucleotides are TGCGCCAGCCGCGGGACTAGCGGGGGGGCAGCCCGCACAGAGACCCAGTACTTC. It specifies CASRGTSGGAARTETQYF.

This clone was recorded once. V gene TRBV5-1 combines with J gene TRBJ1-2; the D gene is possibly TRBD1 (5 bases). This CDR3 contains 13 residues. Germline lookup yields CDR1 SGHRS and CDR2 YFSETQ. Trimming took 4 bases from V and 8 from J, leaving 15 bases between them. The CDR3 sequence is CASSPPQGHGYTF. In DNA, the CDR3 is TGCGCCAGCAGCCCACCCCAGGGTCACGGCTACACCTTC.

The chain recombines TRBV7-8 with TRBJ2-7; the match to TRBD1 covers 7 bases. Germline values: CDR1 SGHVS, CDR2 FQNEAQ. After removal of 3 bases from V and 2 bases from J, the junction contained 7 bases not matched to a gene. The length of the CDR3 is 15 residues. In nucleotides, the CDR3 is TGTGCCAGCAGCTTCGCAGACAGGGTACCCTACGAGCAGTACTTC. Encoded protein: CASSFADRVPYEQYF. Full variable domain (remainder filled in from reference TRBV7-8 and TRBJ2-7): GAGVSQSPRYKVAKRGQDVALRCDPISGHVSLFWYQQALGQGPEFLTYFQNEAQLDKSGLPSDRFFAERPEGSVSTLKIQRTQQEDSAVYLCASSFADRVPYEQYFGPGTRLTVT.

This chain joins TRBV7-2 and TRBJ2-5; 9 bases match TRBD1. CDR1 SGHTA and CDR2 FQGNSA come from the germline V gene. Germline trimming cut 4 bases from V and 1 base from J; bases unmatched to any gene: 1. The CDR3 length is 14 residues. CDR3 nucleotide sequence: TGTGCCAGCAGCTGGGACAGGGTCCAAGAGACCCAGTACTTC. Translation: CASSWDRVQETQYF. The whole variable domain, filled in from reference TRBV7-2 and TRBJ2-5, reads GAGVSQSPSNKVTEKGKDVELRCDPISGHTALYWYRQSLGQGLEFLIYFQGNSAPDKSGLPSDRFSAERTGGSVSTLTIQRTQQEDSAVYLCASSWDRVQETQYFGPGTRLLVL.